The 9 T cell receptor beta chains given below trace back to one sample, sequenced in a study of early T cells in non-severe SARS-CoV-2 infection. TCRdb passed the 5' RACE reads through MiXCR, listing each CDR3 protein once. The sample lists 45,000 to 65,000 distinct CDR3 sequences; less than 9.5% were seen once. Sequences were obtained from whole blood. Receptor source: an adult who was a healthcare worker with PCR-confirmed SARS-CoV-2 infection or an uninfected control (not recorded which).

This clonotype was counted at least ten times. The rearrangement joins TRBV11-2 to TRBJ2-3; 11 bases line up with TRBD2. Germline lookup yields CDR1 SGHAT and CDR2 FQNNGV. The CDR3 consists of 15 residues. J gave up 1 base and V 6 bases, and 3 bases lay outside the gene matches. The DNA for the CDR3 is TGTGCCAGCAGGATAGCGGGAGGGGGCACAGATACGCAGTATTTT. Translated, it gives CASRIAGGGTDTQYF.

Many counts were recorded for this clonotype. Here the CDR3 reads CSVEGQGDTEAFF. The CDR3 nucleotides read TGCAGCGTTGAGGGACAGGGGGACACTGAAGCTTTCTTT. The chain uses TRBV29-1 and TRBJ1-1, with 11 bases aligning to TRBD1. V shed 3 bases and J 3 bases; nucleotides not matched to a gene: 0. The CDR3 runs to 13 residues. The germline V gene encodes CDR1 SQVTM and CDR2 ANQGSEA.

This clonotype was observed at least ten times. This rearrangement joins TRBV20-1 to TRBJ1-5; no clear D. This CDR3 is built from 16 residues. V was cut by 0 bases and J by 0 bases, with 12 bases left in between. Germline CDR1 reads DFQATT; CDR2 reads SNEGSKA (reference sequence). The CDR3 DNA sequence: TGCAGTGCTAGAGATTGGAGGCTTAATAGCAATCAGCCCCAGCATTTT. This codes for CSARDWRLNSNQPQHF.

This clonotype was seen at least ten times. The rearrangement uses TRBV12-5 and TRBJ1-1, with D hard to call. The CDR3 contains 15 residues. Trimming stripped 5 bases from V and 0 bases from J, with 13 bases between. CDR1 is LGHNT and CDR2 is FRNRAP in the germline V gene. The CDR3 here is CASGTSYGMNTEAFF. Written as DNA, the CDR3 is TGTGCTAGTGGTACCTCCTACGGAATGAACACTGAAGCTTTCTTT.

This clonotype was counted ten times or more. The V and J genes are TRBV7-8 and TRBJ1-1; 10 bases are a match to TRBD1. Germline CDR1 is SGHVS and CDR2 is FQNEAQ. The CDR3 is 13 residues long. J was trimmed by 6 bases and V by 5 bases; bases with no gene match: 3. The DNA of the CDR3 is TGTGCCAGCAGCACGGACAGGGGGTCTGAAGCTTTCTTT. Protein product: CASSTDRGSEAFF.

In its sample, this clonotype was seen many times. The chain combines TRBV5-4 with TRBJ2-1; 9 bases are shared with TRBD2. The germline gives CDR1 SGHNT, CDR2 YYREEE (reference sequence). V lost 1 base to trimming and J lost 9 bases; unmatched junction nucleotides: 11. The CDR3 consists of 16 residues. CDR3 coding DNA: TGTGCCAGCAGCTTGAGTTATATTGCGGGAGGGAGTGAGCAGTTCTTC. Amino acid sequence: CASSLSYIAGGSEQFF.

This clonotype occurred many times. The chain joins TRBV10-3 to TRBJ1-1; no clear D. The V end lost 7 bases, the J end lost 5 bases, and 14 bases lay between the germline ends. The CDR3 is 13 amino acids. Germline V lookup: CDR1 ENHRY, CDR2 SYGVKD. Here the CDR3 DNA reads TGTGCCATCAAAGGGAGGTCGGAAACTGAAGCTTTCTTT. Translated, it gives CAIKGRSETEAFF.

This clonotype was seen repeatedly, ten times or more. V usage is TRBV27 and J usage is TRBJ2-7; 9 positions agree with TRBD2. Per the germline V gene, CDR1 is MNHEY and CDR2 is SMNVEV (reference sequence). The CDR3 runs to 16 residues. Trimming cost V 3 bases and J 5 bases; bases outside gene matches: 11. The CDR3 spells CASSLRGGGASHEQYF. The CDR3 nucleotides are TGTGCCAGCAGTTTGAGGGGCGGGGGGGCCTCTCACGAGCAGTACTTC.

This clonotype has just a few counts. The chain is built from TRBV29-1 and TRBJ2-7; possible D gene TRBD2, 5 bases. Germline loops: CDR1 SQVTM, CDR2 ANQGSEA. V shed 5 bases and J shed 5 bases, with 13 bases lying between them. CDR3 length: 12 residues. In nucleotides, the CDR3 is TGCAGCGTTCGAGGGAACCGCCACGAGCAGTACTTC. It codes for CSVRGNRHEQYF.